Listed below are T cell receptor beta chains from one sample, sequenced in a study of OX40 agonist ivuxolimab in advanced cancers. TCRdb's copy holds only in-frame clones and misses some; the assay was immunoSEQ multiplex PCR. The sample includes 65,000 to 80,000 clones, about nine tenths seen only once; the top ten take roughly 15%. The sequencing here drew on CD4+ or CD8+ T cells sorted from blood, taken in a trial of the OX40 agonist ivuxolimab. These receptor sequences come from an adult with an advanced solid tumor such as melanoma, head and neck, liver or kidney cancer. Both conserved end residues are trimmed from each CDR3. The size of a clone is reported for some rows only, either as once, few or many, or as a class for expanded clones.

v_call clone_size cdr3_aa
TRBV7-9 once ASSQIPLATRETQY
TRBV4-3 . ASSPRESYEQY
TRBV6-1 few AGGWDEQY
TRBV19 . ASSILTWGQGGTASGANVLT
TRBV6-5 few ASSYSGESQPQH
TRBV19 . ASSAGTTEYNEQF
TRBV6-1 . ATAGTLLAKNIQY
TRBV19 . ASSIKGLAGPNTGELF
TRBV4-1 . ASSQGGRYEQY
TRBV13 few ASSFGLAGASYEQY
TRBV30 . AWSVFGGNEKLF
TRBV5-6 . ASSWGQPGGYEQY
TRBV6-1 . ASSEASGGGYNEQF
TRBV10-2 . ASSKEGILQY
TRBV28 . ASRSPGQGLGYEQY
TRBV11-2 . ASSPRYNEQF
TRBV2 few ASSTPRTGGHTEAF
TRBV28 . ASSLRGGLYEQY
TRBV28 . ASRLPRDSGSSYEQY
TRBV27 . ASSLFGGNTGELF
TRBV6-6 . ASSYRGGIGYGELF
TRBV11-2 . ASSSVTGPYNEQF
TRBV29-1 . SVQGTLSYEQY
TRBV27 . ASKRAGGASYEQY
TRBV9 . ASSLGTGGNYGYT
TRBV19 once ASSHMSDYGYT
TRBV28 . ASSPPRGGLYYEQY
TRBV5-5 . ASSPETFYNEQF
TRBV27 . ASSLIQGVSPQH
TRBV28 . ASRGHIAGVSNEQY
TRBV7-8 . ASSLVAGGYEQY
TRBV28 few ASRTPGFEAF
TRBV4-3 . ASSQDSRLASYEQY